The 15 T cell receptor beta chains in this list originate from one sample, sequenced in a study of cytomegalovirus exposure and HLA in healthy donors. Use of 60 Vbeta and 13 Jbeta primers characterized the PCR. The method was immunoSEQ multiplex PCR; TCRdb's version includes in-frame clones alone and lacks a portion of them. The table lists 50,000 to 65,000 clones, roughly 80% of them singletons. The sample comprised PBMCs. These receptors were taken from a woman aged 40 to 50 in good health and CMV-seropositive.

This clone came up once. This rearrangement joins TRBV11-2 to TRBJ2-3; D unresolved. Trimming stripped 1 base from V and 2 bases from J, with 7 bases between. The germline gives CDR1 SGHAT, CDR2 FQNNGV. The CDR3 sequence is 14 residues long. CDR3 in DNA: TGTGCCAGCAGCTTAGGGCATACCACAGATACGCAGTATTTT. It specifies CASSLGHTTDTQYF. Complete variable domain (other parts from reference TRBV11-2 and TRBJ2-3): EAGVAQSPRYKIIEKRQSVAFWCNPISGHATLYWYQQILGQGPKLLIQFQNNGVVDDSQLPKDRFSAERLKGVDSTLKIQPAKLEDSAVYLCASSLGHTTDTQYFGPGTRLTVL.

V and J are TRBV10-1 and TRBJ1-5; 11 positions agree with TRBD1. J gave up 0 bases and V 5 bases, and 15 bases lay outside the gene matches. In germline, CDR1 is WNHNN, CDR2 SYGVQD (reference sequence). The CDR3 extends over 20 amino acids. CDR3 nucleotide sequence: TGCGCCAGCAGTACGCCCACTGGGACAGGGGGGGACTATAGCAATCAGCCCCAGCATTTT. It yields the protein CASSTPTGTGGDYSNQPQHF.

The genes are TRBV2 and TRBJ2-1, with 10 bases that match TRBD1. The V gene's germline CDR1 is SNHLY and CDR2 FYNNEI. The CDR3 loop spans 15 amino acids. After removal of 8 bases from V and 0 bases from J, the junction contained 4 bases not matched to a gene. The CDR3 DNA reads TGTGCCAGCGGGGGGGACAGGGGCTCCTACAATGAGCAGTTCTTC. Translation: CASGGDRGSYNEQFF.

CDR3 DNA: TGTGCCAGTAGTATAATTAGCGGGCCCCGTGGGACCGGGGAGCTGTTTTTT. This codes for CASSIISGPRGTGELFF. This sequence joins TRBV19 and TRBJ2-2; TRBD2 aligns across 7 bases. The J segment lost 5 bases and the V segment lost 2 bases, leaving 11 bases of the junction unmatched. The germline CDR1 and CDR2 sequences are LNHDA and SQIVND (reference sequence). The CDR3 length is 17 residues.

The chain links TRBV9 to TRBJ2-1; a weak D match, TRBD1 (5 bases). Trimming stripped 4 bases from V and 2 bases from J, with 10 bases between. Germline V gene data show CDR1 as SGDLS and CDR2 as YYNGEE. CDR3 length equals 14 residues. CDR3 bases: TGTGCCAGCAGCCCAGGGCCTACCTACAATGAGCAGTTCTTC. As protein: CASSPGPTYNEQFF.

This chain joins TRBV7-9 and TRBJ1-1; D is ambiguous. This CDR3 is built from 11 residues. The V end was cut by 3 bases, the J end by 12 bases, with 11 bases between. Germline V gene data show CDR1 as SEHNR and CDR2 as FQNEAQ (reference sequence). The CDR3 region is CASSFEKETFF. The DNA for the CDR3 is TGTGCCAGCAGCTTTGAGAAGGAGACTTTCTTT.

V and J are TRBV10-3 and TRBJ2-1; TRBD2 aligns across 8 bases. The germline gives CDR1 ENHRY, CDR2 SYGVKD. This CDR3 contains 14 residues. V lost 10 bases and J lost 6; bases outside the gene matches: 11. CDR3 nucleotides: TGTGCCACCTCTCTTGCGGGGGGTACCAATGAGCAGTTCTTC. Translated, it gives CATSLAGGTNEQFF.

The chain joins TRBV5-1 to TRBJ2-1; TRBD1 agrees at 10 bases. Germline values: CDR1 SGHRS, CDR2 YFSETQ. CDR3 length: 15 amino acids. V was clipped by 3 bases and J by 6 bases; unmatched bases: 6. The CDR3 loop reads CASSSGTGVGNEQFF. The CDR3, as DNA: TGCGCCAGCAGCTCGGGGACAGGGGTGGGCAATGAGCAGTTCTTC.

This chain connects TRBV4-3 to TRBJ2-3; 8 bases fit TRBD2. V dropped 1 base and J dropped 5; count of bases not matched to a gene: 8. There are 16 residues in the CDR3. CDR1 is LGHNA and CDR2 is YSLEER in the germline V gene. The CDR3 loop reads CASSQGLAGTLDTQYF. CDR3 DNA: TGCGCCAGCAGCCAAGGGTTAGCGGGGACCCTAGATACGCAGTATTTT.

This sequence joins TRBV19 and TRBJ1-4, with 8 bases aligning to TRBD1. The ends lost 4 bases at V and 10 bases at J; junction bases unmatched: 8. The CDR3 sequence is 14 residues long. Germline V lookup: CDR1 LNHDA, CDR2 SQIVND (reference sequence). This CDR3 is CASSTQGARGKLFF. For the CDR3, the DNA is TGTGCCAGTAGTACTCAGGGGGCGCGAGGAAAACTGTTTTTT.

V gene TRBV6-1 combines with J gene TRBJ1-3; possible D gene TRBD1, 5 bases. CDR3 size: 14 residues. In germline, CDR1 is MNHNS, CDR2 SASEGT. Trimming pared 1 base from V and 3 bases from J, leaving 7 bases between. CDR3 in amino acids: CASSEGQNGNTIYF. DNA of the CDR3: TGTGCCAGCAGTGAAGGACAGAATGGAAACACCATATATTTT.

The sample holds one count of this clone. CDR3 in DNA: TGTGCCAGCAGCTTAGGAGGGAGCTCCTACAATGAGCAGTTCTTC. It translates to CASSLGGSSYNEQFF. The chain uses TRBV11-1 and TRBJ2-1; D possibly corresponds to TRBD2 (5 bases). This CDR3 spans 15 amino acids. The germline V and J ends were trimmed by 1 base and 0 bases, with 7 bases remaining between them. Germline values: CDR1 SGHAT, CDR2 FQDESV (reference sequence).

This chain connects TRBV6-4 to TRBJ2-2; TRBD1 aligns across 7 bases. The V gene's germline CDR1 is MRHNA and CDR2 SNTAGT. The CDR3 extends over 15 amino acids. Germline trimming cut 5 bases from V and 8 bases from J; bases unmatched to any gene: 11. This chain's CDR3 is CASSPEGGETGELFF. The CDR3 DNA is TGTGCCAGCAGTCCGGAAGGGGGCGAGACTGGGGAGCTGTTTTTT.

This clone appeared a few times. This chain uses TRBV15 with TRBJ1-5; possibly TRBD1 for D (6 bases). The V gene's germline CDR1 is LNHNV and CDR2 YYDKDF (reference sequence). The CDR3 runs 17 residues. Trimming removed 0 bases from V and 4 bases from J, with 16 bases in between. This chain's CDR3 is CATSREGQGNKNQPQHF. CDR3 DNA: TGTGCCACCAGCAGAGAGGGGCAGGGGAATAAAAATCAGCCCCAGCATTTT.

This clone came up a few times. The rearrangement joins TRBV7-6 to TRBJ1-1; no firm D call. Germline CDR1 and CDR2: SGHVS and FNYEAQ. Trimming took off 2 bases at V and 0 bases at J, with 7 bases between the two ends. The CDR3 loop spans 14 amino acids. CDR3 loop: CASSLTVMNTEAFF. Here the CDR3 DNA reads TGTGCCAGCAGCTTAACAGTCATGAACACTGAAGCTTTCTTT.